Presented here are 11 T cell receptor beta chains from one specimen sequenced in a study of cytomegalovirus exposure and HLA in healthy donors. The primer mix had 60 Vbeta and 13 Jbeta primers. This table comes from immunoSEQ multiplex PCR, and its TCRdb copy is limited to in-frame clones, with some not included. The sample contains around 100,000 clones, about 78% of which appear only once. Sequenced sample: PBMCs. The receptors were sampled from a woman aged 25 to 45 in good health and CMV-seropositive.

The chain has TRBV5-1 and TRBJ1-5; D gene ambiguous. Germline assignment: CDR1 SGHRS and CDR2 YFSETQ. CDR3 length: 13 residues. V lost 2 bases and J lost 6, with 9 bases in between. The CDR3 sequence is CASSFERGQPQHF. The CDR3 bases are TGCGCCAGCAGCTTCGAGCGCGGTCAGCCCCAGCATTTT.

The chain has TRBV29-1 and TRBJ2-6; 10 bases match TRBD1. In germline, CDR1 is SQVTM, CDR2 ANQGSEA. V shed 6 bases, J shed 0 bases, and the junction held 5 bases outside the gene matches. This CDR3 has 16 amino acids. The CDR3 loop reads CSVGGTGDSGANVLTF. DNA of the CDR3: TGCAGCGTGGGGGGGACAGGGGACTCTGGGGCCAACGTCCTGACTTTC.

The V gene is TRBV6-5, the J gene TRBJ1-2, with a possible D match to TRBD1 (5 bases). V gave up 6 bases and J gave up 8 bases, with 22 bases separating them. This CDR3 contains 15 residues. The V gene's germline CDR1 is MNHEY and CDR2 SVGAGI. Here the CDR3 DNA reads TGTGCCAGCAGGTTTTCGTTCGTCGGGGGTGGAGGCTACACCTTC. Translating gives CASRFSFVGGGGYTF.

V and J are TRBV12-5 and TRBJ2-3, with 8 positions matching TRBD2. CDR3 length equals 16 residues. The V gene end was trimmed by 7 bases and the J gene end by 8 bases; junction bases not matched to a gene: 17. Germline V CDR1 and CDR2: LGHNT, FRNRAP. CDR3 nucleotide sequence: TGTGCTAGTGCCTTACGGGAGGGCAGCGGTCTAGGTACGCAGTATTTT. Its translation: CASALREGSGLGTQYF.

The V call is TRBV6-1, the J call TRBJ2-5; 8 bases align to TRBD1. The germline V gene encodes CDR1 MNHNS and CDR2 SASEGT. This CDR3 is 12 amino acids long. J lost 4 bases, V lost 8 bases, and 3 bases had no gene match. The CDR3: CASGDRGETQYF. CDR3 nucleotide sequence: TGTGCCAGCGGAGACAGGGGAGAGACCCAGTACTTC.

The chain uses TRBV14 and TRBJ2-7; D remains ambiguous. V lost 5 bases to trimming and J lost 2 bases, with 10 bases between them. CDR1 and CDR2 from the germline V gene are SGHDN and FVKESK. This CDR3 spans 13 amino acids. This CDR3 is CASSYYTAYEQYF. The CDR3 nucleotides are TGTGCCAGCAGCTATTACACCGCCTACGAGCAGTACTTC.

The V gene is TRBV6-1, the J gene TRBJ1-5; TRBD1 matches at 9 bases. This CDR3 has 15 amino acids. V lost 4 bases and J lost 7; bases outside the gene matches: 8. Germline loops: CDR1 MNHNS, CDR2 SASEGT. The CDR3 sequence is CASSVLTGGAQPQHF. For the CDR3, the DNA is TGTGCCAGCAGTGTTCTTACAGGGGGCGCCCAGCCCCAGCATTTT.

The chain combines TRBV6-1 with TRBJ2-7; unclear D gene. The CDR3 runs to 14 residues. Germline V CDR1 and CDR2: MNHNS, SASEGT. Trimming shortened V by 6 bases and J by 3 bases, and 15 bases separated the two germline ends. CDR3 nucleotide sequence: TGTGCCAGCAGGACTTCGGCACACCGCTACGAGCAGTACTTC. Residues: CASRTSAHRYEQYF.

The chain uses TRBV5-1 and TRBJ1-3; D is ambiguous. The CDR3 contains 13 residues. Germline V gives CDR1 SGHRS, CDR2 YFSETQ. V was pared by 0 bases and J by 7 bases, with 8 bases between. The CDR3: CASSLGGANTIYF. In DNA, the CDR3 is TGCGCCAGCAGCTTGGGAGGTGCCAACACCATATATTTT.

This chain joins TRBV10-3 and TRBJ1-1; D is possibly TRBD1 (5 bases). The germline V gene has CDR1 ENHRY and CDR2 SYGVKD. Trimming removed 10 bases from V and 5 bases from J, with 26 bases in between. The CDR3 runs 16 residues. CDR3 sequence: CATQPGTETSGTEAFF. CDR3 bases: TGTGCCACACAACCCGGGACTGAAACTTCTGGGACTGAAGCTTTCTTT.

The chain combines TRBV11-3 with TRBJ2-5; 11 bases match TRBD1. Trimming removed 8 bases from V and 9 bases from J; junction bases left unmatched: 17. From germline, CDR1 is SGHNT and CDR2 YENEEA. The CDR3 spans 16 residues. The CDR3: CASEGFGTGGKGAQYF. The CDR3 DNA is TGTGCCAGCGAGGGTTTCGGGACAGGGGGAAAAGGGGCCCAGTACTTC.